The rows below give T cell receptor beta chains drawn from one sample of a study of T cells after yellow fever vaccination. TCRdb itself ran the 5' RACE reads through MiXCR, one entry per CDR3 protein. This table has about 320,000 distinct CDR3 sequences, about 10% appearing once. Sequencing used CD4+ T cells sorted from PBMCs, obtained 45 days after the yellow fever booster vaccination. The receptors here all came from a man between 18 and 29 years old who received the YFV17D yellow fever vaccine. CDR3s include the opening cysteine and the closing phenylalanine or tryptophan. Fields, in order: D gene, J gene, clone size, V gene, CDR3 DNA, CDR3 protein. D genes are given only for firm matches. Some rows mark clone size as missing; the rest say once, few, many or name a class of expanded clone.

>-|TRBJ2-3|few|TRBV5-1
TGCGCCAGCAGCTTGGGGTTCCAAGATACGCAGTATTTT
CASSLGFQDTQYF
>-|TRBJ2-2|few|TRBV2
TGTGCCAGCACTGGACAGAACACCGGGGAGCTGTTTTTT
CASTGQNTGELFF
>-|TRBJ1-3|-|TRBV9
TGTGCCAGCAGCGTTTCCCGATCTGGAAACACCATATATTTT
CASSVSRSGNTIYF
>-|TRBJ2-2|-|TRBV6-5
TGTGCCAGCCGACCTGGGGGGGGCTACGGGGAGCTGTTTTTT
CASRPGGGYGELFF
>TRBD2|TRBJ2-1|-|TRBV15
TGTGCCACCGGCCGGGGGGGGGCCTCCTACAATGAGCAGTTCTTC
CATGRGGASYNEQFF
>TRBD2|TRBJ2-3|-|TRBV27
TGTGCCAGCAGTTGGACTAGCGGTTACACAGATACGCAGTATTTT
CASSWTSGYTDTQYF
>-|TRBJ1-4|many|TRBV7-2
TGTGCCAGCAGCTTTAACCATAATGAAAAACTGTTTTTT
CASSFNHNEKLFF
>TRBD2|TRBJ2-1|-|TRBV5-4
TGTGCCAGCAGCTTGGACCCAGCGGGGGACGATGAGCAGTTCTTC
CASSLDPAGDDEQFF
>TRBD1|TRBJ2-7|-|TRBV3-1
TGTGCCAGCAGCCCGCGAAGGACAGGGACGAACGAGCAGTACTTC
CASSPRRTGTNEQYF
>TRBD2|TRBJ2-5|-|TRBV30
TGTGCCTGGAGTGGGGGACTAGCGGGGTCTCAAGAGACCCAGTACTTC
CAWSGGLAGSQETQYF
>-|TRBJ2-1|many|TRBV4-3
TGCGCCAGCAGCCAAGATTGGCCTTTCTCCTACAATGAGCAGTTCTTC
CASSQDWPFSYNEQFF
>TRBD2|TRBJ2-7|many|TRBV7-6
TGTGCCAGCAGCTCCAGGGCGGGGGGCGAGCAGTACTTC
CASSSRAGGEQYF
>-|TRBJ2-3|many|TRBV7-9
TGTGCCAGCAGCTTACGACAGACTAGCACAGATACGCAGTATTTT
CASSLRQTSTDTQYF
>-|TRBJ1-1|-|TRBV3-1
TGTGCCAGCAGCCCTAGAGGGGGGTCGGCTGAAGCTTTCTTT
CASSPRGGSAEAFF
>-|TRBJ2-3|many|TRBV28
TGTGCCAGCAGATCCGTGACAGATACGCAGTATTTT
CASRSVTDTQYF
>-|TRBJ1-6|-|TRBV10-3
TGTGCCATCAGTGAGTCGAACGGAGATTCACCCCTCCACTTT
CAISESNGDSPLHF
>-|TRBJ2-1|-|TRBV7-9
TGTGCCAGCAGCTTCCAGCGGCTCTACAATGAGCAGTTCTTC
CASSFQRLYNEQFF
>-|TRBJ2-1|-|TRBV7-6
TGTGCCAGCAGCTTAACAGAATCTGAGCAGTTCTTC
CASSLTESEQFF
>-|TRBJ1-1|few|TRBV7-9
TGTGCCAGCAGCTTAGGGCGGACTGAAGCTTTCTTT
CASSLGRTEAFF
>-|TRBJ1-1|many|TRBV19
TGTGCCAGCCGTATAATGGGGAACACTGAAGCTTTCTTT
CASRIMGNTEAFF
>-|TRBJ1-1|-|TRBV15
TGTGCCACCAGCAGAGATGGGAGTGGGAGCACTGAAGCTTTCTTT
CATSRDGSGSTEAFF